This T cell receptor beta chain is drawn from a study of monozygotic twins with inflammatory bowel disease (dated by TCRdb to between 2018 and 2021). Some background on the complete study: The complete study included 30 or so monozygotic twin pairs: 19 IBD-discordant Danish pairs and nine German pairs, of which four were IBD-concordant and five were IBD-discordant. The search for disease-associated traits relied mainly on comparing, within discordant pairs, IBD patients with their genetically identical healthy co-twins. Each individual had, on average, about 151 000 unique TCRalpha sequences and 181 000 unique TCRbeta sequences available for analysis. The study at large found these results: A decrease in TCRbeta repertoire diversity, as measured by inverse Simpson index, was observed in IBD patients compared with their healthy co-twins. Fewer clonotypes were shared with other individuals by IBD patients than by healthy twins, most markedly in patients showing signs of disease activity. Background noise and inter-individual variability may have been introduced into the repertoires by the differing immunosuppressive treatments among patients. Repertoire similarity did not differ between concordant and discordant twins, possibly due to limited statistical power. The results gave no support for a single strong signal or clonotype linked to IBD. Different T cell subtypes could not be distinguished in the analysis.

Remarks on this clonotype: What this receptor recognizes is not known.

The library was obtained by 5' RACE. The input for every TCR library was roughly 3,300 ng of total RNA. For each sample, cDNA synthesis with SMARTScribe reverse transcriptase was split into eight separate reactions. Unique molecular identifiers containing a 6-nucleotide sample barcode were introduced through template switching during cDNA synthesis. Two nested PCRs of around 15 and 10 cycles amplified the TCRalpha and TCRbeta cDNA, and bead purification followed each PCR. Before amplification, the cDNA was both treated with uracil DNA-glycosylase and purified with the QIAquick PCR purification kit. In the second PCR, Illumina TruSeq-compatible adapters and sample-specific barcodes were added. Library quality and concentration were checked on TapeStation and Qubit, and libraries were pooled at around 5 ng each. Sequencing of pooled libraries was carried out on an Illumina HiSeq2500 single-index Rapid Run using 2 x 100 bp reads and custom sequencing primers. In the paper's pipeline: MiGEC version 1.2.6 was used for UMI-based consensus assembly, which corrected PCR and sequencing errors. MiXCR version 2.1.1 was used for V(D)J alignment, clonotype assembly and CDR3 extraction. To normalise gene usage, clonotype sharing and MAIT/NKT TCR abundance, the top 1000, 10 000 and 20 000 clonotypes in each sample were analysed. Diversity was computed as the inverse Simpson index with the vegan R package after downsampling to 27 000 UMIs. Paired Mann-Whitney U tests were applied to discordant twin pairs, with Benjamini-Hochberg correction for multiple testing. TCRdb reprocessed the reads and lists each CDR3 protein sequence as a single entry, with no DNA. Clone size and V and J calls follow TCRdb, not the original study. For this sample, the table gives some 400,000 distinct CDR3 sequences. In total, the top ten clones hold 2.4% of the sample.

From each donor, a roughly 2.5 ml peripheral blood sample was collected into PAXgene tubes and stored at -80 degrees C. Without any T cell sorting, total RNA was extracted from whole blood using the PAXgene blood miRNA kit on an automated QIAcube. Peripheral blood from monozygotic twin pairs concordant or discordant for inflammatory bowel disease was subjected to deep TCRalpha and TCRbeta repertoire profiling with unique molecular barcoding. For every twin pair, smoking habits were documented, and each individual was categorised as a current, former or never smoker. The sample comprised blood. This clonotype was sampled from a human donor with ulcerative colitis or Crohn's disease, or a healthy co-twin of an affected twin (not recorded which).

The CDR3 corresponds to CASSGLAGVQRNEQFF. This sequence uses TRBV5-1 and TRBJ2-1; TCRdb's D gene call, TRBD2, goes unchecked for lack of DNA. The germline V gene sets CDR1 to SGHRS and CDR2 to YFSETQ. Its CDR3 holds 16 amino acids, cysteine through phenylalanine. DNA was not recorded.